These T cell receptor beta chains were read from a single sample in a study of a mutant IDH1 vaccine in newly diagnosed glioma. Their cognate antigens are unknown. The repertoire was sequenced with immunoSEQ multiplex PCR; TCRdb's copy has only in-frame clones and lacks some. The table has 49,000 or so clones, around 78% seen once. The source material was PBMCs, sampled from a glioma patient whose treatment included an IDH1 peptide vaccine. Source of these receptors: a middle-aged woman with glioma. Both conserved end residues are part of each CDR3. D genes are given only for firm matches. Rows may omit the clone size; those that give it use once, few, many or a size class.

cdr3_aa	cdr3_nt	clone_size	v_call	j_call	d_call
CAWANSPYNEQFF	TGTGCCTGGGCAAACAGTCCATACAATGAGCAGTTCTTC	NA	TRBV30	TRBJ2-1	NA
CASSETVNTEAFF	TGTGCCAGCAGTGAAACGGTGAACACTGAAGCTTTCTTT	NA	TRBV6-1	TRBJ1-1	NA
CSVAPGAASGANVLTF	TGCAGCGTTGCCCCAGGGGCCGCCTCTGGGGCCAACGTCCTGACTTTC	once	TRBV29-1	TRBJ2-6	NA
CASSYSGGNYGYTF	TGTGCCAGCAGTTATAGCGGAGGCAATTATGGCTACACCTTC	NA	TRBV6-5	TRBJ1-2	NA
CASSSQAGAAYEQYF	TGTGCCAGCAGTTCCCAAGCGGGGGCTGCCTACGAGCAGTACTTC	NA	TRBV6-4	TRBJ2-7	TRBD2
CASSLLPGTPQETQYF	TGTGCCAGCAGCTTACTACCGGGGACCCCCCAAGAGACCCAGTACTTC	NA	TRBV7-2	TRBJ2-5	NA
CATTPRKEVGNEQFF	TGTGCCACCACCCCGAGGAAGGAAGTCGGGAATGAGCAGTTCTTC	NA	TRBV15	TRBJ2-1	NA
CASSLAGTTTYQETQYF	TGTGCCAGCAGCTTAGCCGGGACTACCACGTACCAAGAGACCCAGTACTTC	NA	TRBV13	TRBJ2-5	TRBD2
CASRGDEKLFF	TGTGCCAGCAGGGGCGATGAAAAACTGTTTTTT	few	TRBV6-5	TRBJ1-4	NA
CATSRGDQPQHF	TGTGCCACCAGCAGGGGGGATCAGCCCCAGCATTTT	NA	TRBV15	TRBJ1-5	NA
CASRRIGALEANTGELFF	TGTGCCAGTAGAAGAATAGGGGCATTGGAAGCGAACACCGGGGAGCTGTTTTTT	once	TRBV19	TRBJ2-2	NA
CASSFPGSNYGYTF	TGTGCCAGCAGCTTCCCAGGGTCTAACTATGGCTACACCTTC	NA	TRBV5-5	TRBJ1-2	NA
CASSFHPANTEAFF	TGCGCCAGCAGCTTTCACCCCGCGAACACTGAAGCTTTCTTT	NA	TRBV5-1	TRBJ1-1	NA
CASSYSNPGQGYTF	TGTGCCAGCAGTTACTCGAACCCGGGACAGGGCTACACCTTC	NA	TRBV6-5	TRBJ1-2	TRBD1
CATLAGEEDEQFF	TGTGCCACCTTAGCGGGGGAGGAGGATGAGCAGTTCTTC	NA	TRBV10-3	TRBJ2-1	TRBD2
CASSDPGLAYDTQYF	TGTGCCAGCAGTGATCCGGGACTAGCCTATGATACGCAGTATTTT	once	TRBV2	TRBJ2-3	TRBD2
CASSKEGWGYGYTF	TGTGCCAGCAGCAAAGAGGGTTGGGGCTATGGCTACACCTTC	NA	TRBV21-1	TRBJ1-2	NA
CASSPGVGTDTQYF	TGCGCCAGCAGCCCGGGGGTGGGGACAGATACGCAGTATTTT	NA	TRBV5-1	TRBJ2-3	NA
CASSLRGVTDTQYF	TGTGCCAGCAGCTTGCGCGGGGTCACAGATACGCAGTATTTT	NA	TRBV11-3	TRBJ2-3	NA
CAISEEQGPYNEQFF	TGTGCCATCAGTGAGGAACAGGGGCCCTACAATGAGCAGTTCTTC	NA	TRBV10-3	TRBJ2-1	TRBD1
CASREQPNYGYTF	TGCGCCAGCAGGGAGCAGCCTAACTATGGCTACACCTTC	NA	TRBV5-1	TRBJ1-2	NA
CASSVVGGLGTEAFF	TGTGCCAGCAGCGTAGTGGGGGGGCTGGGCACTGAAGCTTTCTTT	NA	TRBV9	TRBJ1-1	NA
CANRQGSNYGYTF	TGTGCCAACCGACAGGGTTCCAACTATGGCTACACCTTC	NA	TRBV25-1	TRBJ1-2	TRBD1
CASSSRSGTGSLSGNTIYF	TGTGCCAGCAGCTCACGATCCGGGACAGGGTCCCTCTCTGGAAACACCATATATTTT	NA	TRBV7-2	TRBJ1-3	TRBD1
CASSPGWDRGTETQYF	TGTGCCAGCTCACCCGGATGGGACAGGGGGACGGAGACCCAGTACTTC	NA	TRBV18	TRBJ2-5	TRBD1
CASSPAGPYYEQYF	TGTGCCAGCAGCCCCGCGGGGCCATACTACGAGCAGTACTTC	NA	TRBV11-2	TRBJ2-7	NA
CASSEGHSGNTIYF	TGTGCCAGCAGTGAAGGGCACTCTGGAAACACCATATATTTT	once	TRBV2	TRBJ1-3	NA
CASRTASGNTIYF	TGTGCCAGCAGGACAGCCTCTGGAAACACCATATATTTT	NA	TRBV6-5	TRBJ1-3	NA